The following is a T cell receptor (beta chain) sequence with its context. Its matching antigen is unknown. A read error is likely, as this CDR3 ends without the conserved phenylalanine or tryptophan. Total RNA and DNA came together from around 20-30 mg of bulk tissue without cell sorting. Enrolled patients were chronically infected with HBV and treatment-naive. The sample is drawn from a study of tumor-infiltrating lymphocytes in primary liver carcinoma. Overall study context: Tissue type made little difference to sample yields of roughly 3.5 to 7.5 million productive TCRbeta reads. Study observations and caveats: The study found only about 7.5-25% of top clones in all five tumor regions.

The CDR3 length is 16 residues. The germline V gene has CDR1 SGHAT and CDR2 FQNNGV. Making TCR beta cDNA involved roughly 500 ng total RNA and a constant-region primer. Three rounds of nested multiplex PCR with slightly modified ARM-PCR produced TCR beta libraries. Investigators reported that the first two PCR rounds, at 10 to 11 cycles each, used TRBV1-TRBV30 forward primers with a C-beta reverse primer. TCRdb itself ran the multiplex PCR reads through MiXCR, one entry per CDR3 protein. The sample lists tens of thousands of distinct CDR3 sequences; about 71% were seen once. This sequence joins TRBV11-2 and TRBJ2-2; TRBD1 is a possible D gene (5 bases). The TCR originated in a woman in her twenties or thirties with primary liver carcinoma and hepatitis B virus infection. Specimen: liver tumor tissue from sampling region 3. As for subset: tumor region T3, left-lateral pole. The CDR3 region is CASSPDPQLDTRELFL. CDR3 nucleotides: TGTGCCAGCAGCCCCGATCCCCAATTGGACACCAGGGAGCTGTTTCTT.